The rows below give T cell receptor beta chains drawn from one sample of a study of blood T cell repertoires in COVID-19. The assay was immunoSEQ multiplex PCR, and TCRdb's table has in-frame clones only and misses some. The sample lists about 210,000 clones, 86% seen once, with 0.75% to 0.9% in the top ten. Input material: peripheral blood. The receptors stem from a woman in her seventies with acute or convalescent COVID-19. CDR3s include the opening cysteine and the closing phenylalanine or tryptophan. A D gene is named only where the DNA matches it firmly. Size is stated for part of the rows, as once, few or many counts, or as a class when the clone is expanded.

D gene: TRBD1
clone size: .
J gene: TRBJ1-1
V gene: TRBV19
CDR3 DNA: TGTGCCAGTAGTATTCGATTTCGGGACAGGGCGGCTTTCTTT
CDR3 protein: CASSIRFRDRAAFF

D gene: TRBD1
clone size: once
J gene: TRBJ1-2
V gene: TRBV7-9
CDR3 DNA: TGTGCCAGCAGCTTAGCGCTACACACAGGGGCAAGGAGCGATGGCTACACCTTC
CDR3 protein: CASSLALHTGARSDGYTF

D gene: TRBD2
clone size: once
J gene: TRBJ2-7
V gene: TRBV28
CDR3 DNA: TGTGCCAGCCACAACCGCGGACTAGCGAACGAGCAGTACTTC
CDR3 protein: CASHNRGLANEQYF

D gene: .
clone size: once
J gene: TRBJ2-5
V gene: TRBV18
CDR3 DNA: TGTGCCAGCTCACCGCAGTACCAAGAGACCCAGTACTTC
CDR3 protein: CASSPQYQETQYF

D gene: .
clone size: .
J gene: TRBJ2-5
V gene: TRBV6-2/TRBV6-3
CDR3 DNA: TGTGCCAGCAGTTTCTATTCTCAGACCCAGTACTTC
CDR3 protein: CASSFYSQTQYF

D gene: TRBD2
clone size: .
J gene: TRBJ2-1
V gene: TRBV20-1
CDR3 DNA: TGCAGTGCTAGAGCCCCGGGAGGGCCAGTCTTC
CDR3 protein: CSARAPGGPVF

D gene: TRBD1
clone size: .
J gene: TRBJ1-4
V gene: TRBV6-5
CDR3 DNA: TGTGCCAGCGCGGGAGGGACAGGGGGCGAAAAACTGTTTTTT
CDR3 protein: CASAGGTGGEKLFF

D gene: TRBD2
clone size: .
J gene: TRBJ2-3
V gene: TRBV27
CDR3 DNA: TGTGCCAGCAGTGTTACCGGGACTAGGAGGGAAGATACGCAGTATTTT
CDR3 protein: CASSVTGTRREDTQYF

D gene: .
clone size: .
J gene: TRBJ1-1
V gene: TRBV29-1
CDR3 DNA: TGCAGCGTTGAAGTAGGAGCGAACACTGAAGCTTTCTTT
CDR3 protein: CSVEVGANTEAFF

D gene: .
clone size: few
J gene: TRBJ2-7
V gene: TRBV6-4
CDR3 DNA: TGTGCCAGCAGTGACGTCTTAGCATTCTACGAGCAGTACTTC
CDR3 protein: CASSDVLAFYEQYF

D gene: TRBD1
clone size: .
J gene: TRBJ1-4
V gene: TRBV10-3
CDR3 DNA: TGTGCCATATCGGACAGGGCATCCACAACTAATGAAAAACTGTTTTTT
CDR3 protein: CAISDRASTTNEKLFF

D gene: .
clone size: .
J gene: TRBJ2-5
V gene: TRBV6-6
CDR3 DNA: TGTGCCACGAGGGGGGGGGTTGAGACCCAGTACTTC
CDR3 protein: CATRGGVETQYF

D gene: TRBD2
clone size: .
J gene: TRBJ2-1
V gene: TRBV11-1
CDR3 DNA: TGTGCCAGCGGGGGACTAGCGGGAGGGCCCACCAATGAGCAGTTCTTC
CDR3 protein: CASGGLAGGPTNEQFF

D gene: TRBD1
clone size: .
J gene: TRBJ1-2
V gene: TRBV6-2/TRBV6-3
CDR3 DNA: TGTGCCAGCAGTCTAAACCAGGGGGGAGTCGTCTACTATGGCTACACCTTC
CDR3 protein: CASSLNQGGVVYYGYTF

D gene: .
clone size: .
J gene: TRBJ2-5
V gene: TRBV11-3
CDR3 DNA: TGTGCCAGCAGCTTAGAGCAGGGCCAAGAGACCCAGTACTTC
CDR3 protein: CASSLEQGQETQYF

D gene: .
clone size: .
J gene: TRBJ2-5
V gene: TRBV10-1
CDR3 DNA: TGCGCCAGCAGTGAGTCGGGCGTGGAGACCCAGTACTTC
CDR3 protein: CASSESGVETQYF